This T cell receptor beta chain was retrieved from a study of T cells in women clearing cervical HPV infection. Background on the study: Controls were women whose single incident HPV16 infection cleared within 12 months without precancer or cancer. Case blood was drawn when the lesion was first found; control blood after infection became undetectable. Notes on the study in general: Richness plus V gene abundances separated cases from controls with AUC about 0.8. Richness differences could reflect unmeasured T-cell content per sample.

Per the germline V gene, CDR1 is KGHSH and CDR2 is LQKENI. The CDR3 totals 15 residues. On this clone itself: Its target is unknown. Read data end 3 residues before the CDR3 end; the end is taken from the germline J gene.

The repertoire was sequenced with immunoSEQ multiplex PCR; TCRdb's copy has only in-frame clones and lacks some. The ten top clones account for under 10%, within a sample of over 20,000 clones. This sequence originates from a woman aged 18 to 69 with a cervical HPV16 infection that either progressed to CIN3+ or cleared (not recorded which). What was sequenced was blood buffy coat. The gene calls are TRBV18 and TRBJ1-2, with a possible D match to TRBD1 (6 bases). The CDR3 sequence: CASSPPLGDTDTYTF. The DNA read from the CDR3 is TGTGCCAGCTCACCGCCTCTAGGGGACACAGATACC.